A selection of T cell receptor beta chains follows, all from one sample in a study of control samples from healthy donors and cancer patients. Clones were read by immunoSEQ multiplex PCR, and TCRdb kept only the in-frame ones, dropping some. The sample shows about 120,000 clones, just under 90% of them seen only once. The sequenced sample consisted of blood. The receptors were gathered from a man aged 30-40 years in good health. Both conserved end residues are part of each CDR3. The D gene is left open where the match is weak. Rows may omit the clone size; those that give it use once, few, many or a size class.

TRBJ2-5 | NA | NA | TRBV30 | CAWGWIQETQYF | TGTGCCTGGGGCTGGATTCAAGAGACCCAGTACTTC
TRBJ2-3 | NA | NA | TRBV18 | CASSPPMATDTQYF | TGTGCCAGCTCACCACCTATGGCCACAGATACGCAGTATTTT
TRBJ1-2 | NA | TRBD1 | TRBV12-3/TRBV12-4 | CASSPDRDYGYTF | TGTGCCAGCAGTCCCGACAGGGACTATGGCTACACCTTC
TRBJ2-6 | NA | NA | TRBV7-9 | CASSLGDPGANVLTF | TGTGCCAGCAGCTTAGGAGACCCAGGGGCCAACGTCCTGACTTTC
TRBJ1-2 | NA | TRBD1 | TRBV19 | CASSNRDRPGYTF | TGTGCCAGTAGTAACCGGGACAGACCTGGCTACACCTTC
TRBJ2-1 | NA | TRBD2 | TRBV29-1 | CSYTGGSSYNEQFF | TGCAGTTACACGGGGGGGAGCTCCTACAATGAGCAGTTCTTC
TRBJ1-2 | NA | NA | TRBV5-6 | CASSFMGAGASMSYTF | TGTGCCAGCAGCTTTATGGGGGCGGGAGCCTCTATGAGCTACACCTTC
TRBJ1-2 | NA | TRBD1 | TRBV30 | CAWSVTGEGGYTF | TGTGCCTGGAGTGTCACAGGGGAAGGGGGCTACACCTTC
TRBJ1-6 | NA | NA | TRBV11-2 | CASSLRQYNSPLHF | TGTGCCAGCAGCTTAAGACAGTATAATTCACCCCTCCACTTT
TRBJ2-5 | NA | NA | TRBV6-5 | CASSLNGGAGETQYF | TGTGCCAGCAGTTTGAACGGAGGGGCGGGGGAGACCCAGTACTTC
TRBJ2-2 | NA | NA | TRBV5-1 | CASSPGQNTGELFF | TGCGCCAGCAGCCCCGGACAGAACACCGGGGAGCTGTTTTTT
TRBJ1-2 | few | TRBD1 | TRBV18 | CASSSGQGPLDGYTF | TGTGCCAGCTCATCGGGACAGGGGCCTTTAGATGGCTACACCTTC
TRBJ2-1 | NA | NA | TRBV7-6 | CASSLGGLPNEQFF | TGTGCCAGCAGCTTAGGGGGGCTACCCAATGAGCAGTTCTTC
TRBJ2-7 | NA | NA | TRBV25-1 | CASSEPSFYEQYF | TGTGCCAGCAGTGAACCTAGTTTCTACGAGCAGTACTTC
TRBJ2-3 | NA | NA | TRBV19 | CASSPMDSLGTDTQYF | TGTGCCAGTAGTCCGATGGACTCACTTGGCACAGATACGCAGTATTTT
TRBJ2-5 | once | TRBD1 | TRBV18 | CASSPDRGETQYF | TGTGCCAGCTCACCGGACAGGGGAGAGACCCAGTACTTC
TRBJ2-1 | NA | TRBD2 | TRBV5-1 | CASSFYRMGLAVYLPSYNEQFF | TGCGCCAGCAGCTTTTACCGAATGGGACTAGCCGTTTACCTTCCCTCCTACAATGAGCAGTTCTTC
TRBJ2-7 | NA | NA | TRBV5-1 | CASSLVGTYEQYF | TGCGCCAGCAGCTTGGTTGGCACCTACGAGCAGTACTTC
TRBJ2-3 | NA | NA | TRBV18 | CASSNREIGTDTQYF | TGTGCCAGCTCCAACAGGGAAATCGGGACAGATACGCAGTATTTT
TRBJ2-7 | NA | TRBD2 | TRBV6-5 | CASSLTSGGRGEQYF | TGTGCCAGCAGTCTGACTAGCGGGGGCCGGGGGGAGCAGTACTTC
TRBJ1-2 | NA | NA | TRBV27 | CASSFHRSSNYGYTF | TGTGCCAGCAGTTTTCACAGGAGCTCTAACTATGGCTACACCTTC
TRBJ1-1 | NA | NA | TRBV18 | CASSPEGGTEAFF | TGTGCCAGCTCACCCGAGGGAGGCACTGAAGCTTTCTTT
TRBJ1-1 | NA | NA | TRBV5-1 | CASSLEFGLNTEAFF | TGCGCCAGCAGCTTGGAATTCGGGTTGAACACTGAAGCTTTCTTT
TRBJ2-1 | NA | TRBD2 | TRBV10-3 | CAITSGLATDEQFF | TGTGCCATCACTAGCGGTTTGGCTACGGATGAGCAGTTCTTC
TRBJ2-6 | once | NA | TRBV9 | CASGGGAGANVLTF | TGTGCCAGCGGGGGTGGGGCTGGGGCCAACGTCCTGACTTTC
TRBJ1-2 | NA | TRBD1 | TRBV18 | CASSAGQVTNYGYTF | TGTGCCAGCTCAGCAGGACAGGTGACAAACTATGGCTACACCTTC
TRBJ2-1 | NA | TRBD2 | TRBV5-1 | CASSLGPGRDNEQFF | TGCGCCAGCAGCTTGGGGCCAGGGAGGGACAATGAGCAGTTCTTC
TRBJ1-1 | NA | TRBD1 | TRBV5-8 | CASSLTGLNTEAFF | TGTGCCAGCAGCCTGACAGGGTTGAACACTGAAGCTTTCTTT
TRBJ2-7 | NA | NA | TRBV27 | CASSNTGPPYEQYF | TGTGCCAGCAGTAATACAGGTCCCCCCTACGAGCAGTACTTC
TRBJ1-5 | NA | NA | TRBV7-8 | CASSLDGARSQPQHF | TGTGCCAGCAGCTTAGACGGGGCCCGAAGTCAGCCCCAGCATTTT
TRBJ1-5 | NA | TRBD1 | TRBV30 | CAWSVGAGGPYSNQPQHF | TGTGCCTGGAGTGTCGGGGCAGGGGGTCCTTATAGCAATCAGCCCCAGCATTTT
TRBJ2-5 | NA | NA | TRBV6-5 | CASSYSSEGWETQYF | TGTGCCAGCAGTTACTCGAGTGAGGGGTGGGAGACCCAGTACTTC
TRBJ2-5 | NA | NA | TRBV6-5 | CASSRGGAWGETQYF | TGTGCCAGCAGTCGAGGGGGGGCGTGGGGAGAGACCCAGTACTTC
TRBJ1-6 | few | NA | TRBV2 | CASSEERTVQGSPLHF | TGTGCCAGCAGTGAAGAAAGGACAGTCCAAGGATCACCCCTCCACTTT
TRBJ1-5 | NA | NA | TRBV28 | CASRKSGFSNQPQHF | TGTGCCAGCAGAAAATCGGGGTTTAGCAATCAGCCCCAGCATTTT
TRBJ2-3 | NA | NA | TRBV5-1 | CASTDKNTQYF | TGCGCCAGCACGGACAAGAATACGCAGTATTTT